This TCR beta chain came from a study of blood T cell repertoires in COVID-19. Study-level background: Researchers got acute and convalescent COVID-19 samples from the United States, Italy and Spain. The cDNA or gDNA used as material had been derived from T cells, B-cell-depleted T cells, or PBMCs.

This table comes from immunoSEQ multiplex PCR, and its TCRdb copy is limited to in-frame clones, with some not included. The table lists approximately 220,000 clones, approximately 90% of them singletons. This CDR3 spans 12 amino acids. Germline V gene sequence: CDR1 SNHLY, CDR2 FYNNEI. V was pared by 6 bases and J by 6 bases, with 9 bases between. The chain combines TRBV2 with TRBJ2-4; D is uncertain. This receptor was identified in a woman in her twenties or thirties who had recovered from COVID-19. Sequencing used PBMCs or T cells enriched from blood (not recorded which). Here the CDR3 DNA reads TGTGCCAGCAGCTTCCCAGGAAACATTCAGTACTTC. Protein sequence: CASSFPGNIQYF.